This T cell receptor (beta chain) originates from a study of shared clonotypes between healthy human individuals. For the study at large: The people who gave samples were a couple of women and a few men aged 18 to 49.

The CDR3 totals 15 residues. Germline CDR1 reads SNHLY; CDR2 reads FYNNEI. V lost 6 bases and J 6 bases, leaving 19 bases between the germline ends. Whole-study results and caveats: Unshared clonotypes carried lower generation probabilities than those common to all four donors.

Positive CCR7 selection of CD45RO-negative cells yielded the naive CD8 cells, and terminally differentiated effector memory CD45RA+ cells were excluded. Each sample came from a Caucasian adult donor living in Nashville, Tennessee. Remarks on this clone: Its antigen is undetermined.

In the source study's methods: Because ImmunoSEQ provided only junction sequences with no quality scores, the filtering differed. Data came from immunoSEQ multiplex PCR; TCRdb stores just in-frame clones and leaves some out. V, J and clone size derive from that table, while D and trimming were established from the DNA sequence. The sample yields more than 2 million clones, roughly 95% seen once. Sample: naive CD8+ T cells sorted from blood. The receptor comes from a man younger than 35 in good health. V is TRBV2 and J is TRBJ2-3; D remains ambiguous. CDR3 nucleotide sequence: TGTGCCAGCAGGACCGACTGGGCTCTAGGCGATACGCAGTATTTT. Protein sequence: CASRTDWALGDTQYF. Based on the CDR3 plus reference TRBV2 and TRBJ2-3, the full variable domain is EPEVTQTPSHQVTQMGQEVILRCVPISNHLYFYWYRQILGQKVEFLVSFYNNEISEKSEIFDDQFSVERPDGSNFTLKIRSTKLEDSAMYFCASRTDWALGDTQYFGPGTRLTVL.